The 20 T cell receptor beta chains below were found in one sample sequenced in a study of blood T cells in healthy people across ages. Then a second PCR, running roughly 6 to 11 cycles, was carried out with a sample-barcoded 5' primer and a J-beta primer mix. TCRdb reprocessed the 5' RACE reads via MiXCR and lists one record per CDR3 protein. Of 750,000 to 950,000 distinct CDR3 sequences listed, around a quarter are singletons. This sample was also put to use in a study of T cells of mothers and their children.

The specimen was blood. The receptors derive from a boy younger than 18 in good health.

This clonotype appeared a few times. The chain links TRBV6-5 to TRBJ2-2; D unresolved. The CDR3 loop spans 14 amino acids. The V gene lost 4 bases and the J gene lost 5 bases, with 11 bases spanning the gap. Looked up from germline, CDR1 is MNHEY and CDR2 is SVGAGI. CDR3 amino acids: CASSSPGLTGELFF. CDR3 nucleotide sequence: TGTGCCAGCAGTTCTCCAGGCCTGACCGGGGAGCTGTTTTTT.

The chain joins TRBV4-2 to TRBJ1-5, with D unclear. Trimming shortened V by 0 bases and J by 6 bases, and 12 bases separated the two germline ends. Per germline, CDR1 LGHNA and CDR2 YNFKEQ. CDR3 size: 15 residues. The CDR3 loop is CASSQDPRVPQPQHF. CDR3 DNA sequence: TGTGCCAGCAGCCAAGATCCCCGGGTTCCTCAGCCCCAGCATTTT.

The chain couples TRBV5-1 to TRBJ2-1, with 9 bases identical to TRBD1. After removal of 4 bases from V and 7 bases from J, the junction contained 6 bases not matched to a gene. This CDR3 is built from 14 residues. CDR1 SGHRS and CDR2 YFSETQ come from the germline V gene. The CDR3 DNA reads TGCGCCAGCAGCACGGGACAGGGTAGGAATGAGCAGTTCTTC. Protein: CASSTGQGRNEQFF.

The V call is TRBV14, the J call TRBJ2-5; 7 bases line up with TRBD2. Germline-derived CDR1 and CDR2 are SGHDN and FVKESK. With V trimmed by 2 bases and J by 4 bases, 4 bases remained unmatched. The CDR3 contains 14 residues. The CDR3: CASSQRGDLETQYF. The CDR3 DNA sequence: TGTGCCAGCAGCCAACGGGGGGACCTAGAGACCCAGTACTTC. The whole variable domain, filled in from reference TRBV14 and TRBJ2-5, reads EAGVTQFPSHSVIEKGQTVTLRCDPISGHDNLYWYRRVMGKEIKFLLHFVKESKQDESGMPNNRFLAERTGGTYSTLKVQPAELEDSGVYFCASSQRGDLETQYFGPGTRLLVL.

J is TRBJ2-3 and V is TRBV24-1; maybe TRBD2 (6 bases). Germline loops: CDR1 KGHDR, CDR2 SFDVKD. The CDR3 length is 14 residues. V gave up 2 bases and J gave up 8 bases, with 13 bases separating them. CDR3 region: CATSDSGGVGTQYF. The DNA for the CDR3 is TGTGCCACCAGTGATTCCGGAGGGGTTGGTACGCAGTATTTT.

This clonotype occurred a few times. This chain connects TRBV28 to TRBJ2-5; TRBD1 matches at 11 bases. With 5 bases clipped from V and 5 bases from J, the junction kept 7 bases outside the gene matches. The CDR3 covers 15 residues. Germline V lookup: CDR1 MDHEN, CDR2 SYDVKM. The CDR3 spells CASSNPGQGVETQYF. Here the CDR3 DNA reads TGTGCCAGCAGTAACCCGGGACAGGGGGTGGAGACCCAGTACTTC.

V is TRBV7-2 and J is TRBJ1-2; 9 bases line up with TRBD1. Germline V gives CDR1 SGHTA, CDR2 FQGNSA. The CDR3 covers 15 residues. V lost 7 bases to trimming and J lost 2 bases; unmatched junction nucleotides: 8. CDR3 nucleotide sequence: TGTGCCAGCACCTCGCCGGGACAGGGAAACTATGGCTACACCTTC. It codes for CASTSPGQGNYGYTF.

The chain has TRBV20-1 and TRBJ2-2, with D uncertain. This CDR3 has 16 residues. Deletions cut 1 base from V and 7 bases from J, with 19 bases between. The germline gives CDR1 DFQATT, CDR2 SNEGSKA (reference sequence). The CDR3 region is CSARGAFQGRDGELFF. CDR3 bases: TGCAGTGCTAGAGGAGCTTTTCAAGGGCGTGACGGGGAGCTGTTTTTT.

This clonotype occurred a few times. J is TRBJ1-1 and V is TRBV6-1; D not resolved. The length of the CDR3 is 11 residues. CDR1 and CDR2 from the germline V gene are MNHNS and SASEGT. V was cut by 1 base and J by 7 bases, with 4 bases left in between. The CDR3 reads CASSEVIEAFF. CDR3 nucleotide sequence: TGTGCCAGCAGTGAAGTGATTGAAGCTTTCTTT.

Points on this clonotype: The junction and the germline gene differ at one end; a read error may be behind it. The chain carries TRBV2 and TRBJ2-4; D is uncertain. This CDR3 region has 12 residues. Germline CDR1 is SNHLY and CDR2 is FYNNEI. In DNA form, the CDR3 reads TGTGCCAGCAGTCAAGCCAAAAACATTCAGTACTTC. Translation gives CASSQAKNIQYF.

This clonotype was picked up a small number of times. The chain joins TRBV12-3 or TRBV12-4 to TRBJ1-6; 10 nucleotides agree with TRBD1. The CDR3 is made up of 14 amino acids. Trimming cost V 5 bases and J 9 bases; bases outside gene matches: 4. The CDR3 is CASSPRQGASPLHF. In nucleotides, the CDR3 is TGTGCCAGCAGTCCCCGACAGGGGGCTTCACCCCTCCACTTT.

This clonotype was detected a few times. This chain links TRBV5-5 with TRBJ2-5; the D gene could be TRBD1 or TRBD2 (5 bases each). The length of the CDR3 is 15 residues. Trimming took off 2 bases at V and 4 bases at J, with 15 bases between the two ends. Germline loops: CDR1 SGHKS, CDR2 YYEKEE (reference sequence). This CDR3 is CASSLAWQGRETQYF. DNA of the CDR3: TGTGCCAGCAGCTTAGCTTGGCAGGGACGAGAGACCCAGTACTTC.

The chain carries TRBV14 and TRBJ2-6; 7 bases are a match to TRBD1. V dropped 5 bases and J dropped 0; count of bases not matched to a gene: 7. CDR3 length: 17 residues. Germline V gene sequence: CDR1 SGHDN, CDR2 FVKESK. In DNA form, the CDR3 reads TGTGCCAGCAGCGGACGGGACAGCGGCTCTGGGGCCAACGTCCTGACTTTC. This translates into CASSGRDSGSGANVLTF.

The table lists this clonotype with a few counts. Written as DNA, the CDR3 is TGTGCCAGCAGTTTCTACCTGGGGGGGAATGGCTACACCTTC. It yields the protein CASSFYLGGNGYTF. V and J are TRBV27 and TRBJ1-2; D might be TRBD1 (5 bases). This CDR3 has 14 amino acids. V lost 3 bases, J lost 6 bases, and 14 bases lay in between. The germline gives CDR1 MNHEY, CDR2 SMNVEV (reference sequence).

J is TRBJ2-7 and V is TRBV3-1; either TRBD1 or TRBD2 may supply D (6 bases each). Trimming stripped 4 bases from V and 5 bases from J, with 15 bases between. This CDR3 region has 14 residues. CDR1 is LGHDT and CDR2 is YNNKEL in the germline V gene (reference sequence). The CDR3 is CASSPGGGLNEQYF. Written as DNA, the CDR3 is TGTGCCAGCAGCCCAGGAGGGGGGCTCAACGAGCAGTACTTC.

The chain uses TRBV5-5 and TRBJ2-1; 10 bases line up with TRBD2. Looked up from germline, CDR1 is SGHKS and CDR2 is YYEKEE (reference sequence). After removal of 4 bases from V and 10 bases from J, the junction contained 11 bases not matched to a gene. This CDR3 comprises 15 residues. DNA of the CDR3: TGTGCCAGCAGCCCTCGGTGGACTAGCGGTTGGGAGCAGTTCTTC. Protein product: CASSPRWTSGWEQFF.

V usage is TRBV11-2 and J usage is TRBJ1-2; 10 positions match TRBD1. The V gene's germline CDR1 is SGHAT and CDR2 FQNNGV. V dropped 5 bases and J dropped 4; count of bases not matched to a gene: 7. The CDR3 sequence is 15 residues long. The CDR3 sequence is CASSRTGGAIYGYTF. The CDR3 nucleotides read TGTGCCAGCAGCCGGACAGGGGGGGCCATCTATGGCTACACCTTC.

The rearrangement uses TRBV10-3 and TRBJ2-5; 11 bases are shared with TRBD2. The end of the DNA fits TRBJ2-7 better, so the J call may be wrong. Germline V gene sequence: CDR1 ENHRY, CDR2 SYGVKD. The CDR3 extends over 18 amino acids. This CDR3 is CAISPTSGTSPISYEQYF. CDR3 sequence (DNA): TGTGCCATCAGTCCGACTAGCGGGACTTCCCCTATCTCCTACGAGCAGTACTTC.

V usage is TRBV18 and J usage is TRBJ2-7, with D uncertain. The CDR3 runs 13 residues. The germline gives CDR1 KGHSH, CDR2 LQKENI. Trimming took 8 bases from V and 3 from J, leaving 14 bases between them. The CDR3 region has the DNA TGTGCCAGCACAGACGGTAGCAGCTACGAGCAGTACTTC. Its translation is CASTDGSSYEQYF.

This clonotype was counted once. The gene calls are TRBV12-3 or TRBV12-4 and TRBJ2-7; 9 bases are a match to TRBD1. V trimming: 6 bases; J trimming: 5 bases; junction bases outside the gene matches: 5. The CDR3 runs to 13 residues. The CDR3 DNA sequence: TGTGCCAGCAGACGGGACAGGGTCCACGAGCAGTACTTC. This sequence encodes CASRRDRVHEQYF.